This T cell receptor beta chain was profiled in a study of T cell responses to AZD1222 COVID-19 vaccine. Unmatched junction bases numbered 18, after V lost 2 bases and J lost 3 bases. Germline loops: CDR1 MGHRA, CDR2 YSYEKL. The CDR3 is 19 amino acids. Libraries were prepared by immunoSEQ multiplex PCR; TCRdb keeps only in-frame clonotypes and omits some of them. The sample has approximately 150,000 clones; roughly 94% are singletons. This clone was seen more than once but under ten times. This receptor was taken from an adult who received the AZD1222 COVID-19 vaccine. The chain has TRBV4-1 and TRBJ2-7; 8 bases fit TRBD1. The sample in question was peripheral blood, obtained 28 days after the second AZD1222 dose. CDR3 residues: CASSQRTGNGGALNYEQYF. The CDR3 bases are TGCGCCAGCAGCCAAAGGACAGGGAACGGGGGAGCTCTGAACTACGAGCAGTACTTC.